This T cell receptor beta chain originates from a study of cytomegalovirus exposure and HLA in healthy donors. Findings and caveats of the study: The study put some 150 TCR beta chains on its list as cytomegalovirus-associated. Rare TCR sequences predominated, though certain public TCRs were found in many donors. Highest at DRB1 and lowest at HLA-C, TCR association rates differed among HLA loci in a later analysis.

The germline V gene has CDR1 SGDLS and CDR2 YYNGEE. The V end lost 0 bases, the J end lost 1 base, and 11 bases lay between the germline ends. This CDR3 contains 15 residues. The primer mix had 60 Vbeta and 13 Jbeta primers. How the authors handled the data: Around 76 million unique TCR beta chains, roughly 11 million shared, were counted in a later analysis. Measured with immunoSEQ multiplex PCR; TCRdb has only the in-frame clones, and not every one. D and trimming were read from the DNA, whereas the V and J calls and clone size are those reported in that table. In the table there are fewer than 110,000 clones, about four fifths of which are singletons. Concerning this clone: Its matching antigen is unknown.

The sequence was collected from a middle-aged woman in good health and CMV-seronegative. Material for sequencing was PBMCs. The chain recombines TRBV9 with TRBJ2-7, with a tentative D call TRBD1 (6 bases). CDR3 bases: TGTGCCAGCAGCGTAGAGCAGGGGCAGTCCTACGAGCAGTACTTC. Amino acids: CASSVEQGQSYEQYF.